This T cell receptor (beta chain) comes out of a study of early T cells in non-severe SARS-CoV-2 infection. The CDR3 runs to 17 residues. Trimming removed 2 bases from V and 5 bases from J, with 18 bases in between. CDR1 is SGHAT, CDR2 FQNNGV, per germline. Only a few counts were recorded for this clonotype. In TCRdb, the 5' RACE reads were re-called with MiXCR into one record per CDR3 protein. Among about 11,000 distinct CDR3 sequences listed, 4.8% were seen once. The sequenced sample consisted of whole blood. The rearrangement links TRBV11-2 to TRBJ2-2; D is uncertain. The sequence was collected from an adult who was a healthcare worker with PCR-confirmed SARS-CoV-2 infection or an uninfected control (not recorded which). The CDR3 bases are TGTGCCAGCAGCTTATTTCTCGCCAAGAGGAAGACCGGGGAGCTGTTTTTT. Amino acid sequence: CASSLFLAKRKTGELFF.